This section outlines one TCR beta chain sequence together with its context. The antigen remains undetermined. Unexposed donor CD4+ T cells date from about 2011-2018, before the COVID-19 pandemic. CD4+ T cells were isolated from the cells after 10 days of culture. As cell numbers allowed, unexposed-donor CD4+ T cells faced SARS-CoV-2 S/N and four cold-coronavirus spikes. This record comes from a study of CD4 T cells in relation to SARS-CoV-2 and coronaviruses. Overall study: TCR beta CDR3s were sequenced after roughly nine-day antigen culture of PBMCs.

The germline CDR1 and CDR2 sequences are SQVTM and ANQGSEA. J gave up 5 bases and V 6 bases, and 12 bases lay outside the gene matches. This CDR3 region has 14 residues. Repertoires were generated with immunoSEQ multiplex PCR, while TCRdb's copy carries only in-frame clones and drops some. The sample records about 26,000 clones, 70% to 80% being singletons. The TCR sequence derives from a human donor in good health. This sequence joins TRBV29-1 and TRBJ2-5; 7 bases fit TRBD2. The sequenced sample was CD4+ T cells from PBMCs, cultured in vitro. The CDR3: CSVVDGRTVETQYF. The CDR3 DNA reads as TGCAGCGTGGTTGACGGGAGGACGGTTGAGACCCAGTACTTC.